The table lists the clone carrying this TCR beta chain with many counts. Its antigen is as yet unknown. A library of TCRbeta sequences, prepared with unique molecular identifiers, was generated. In TCRdb, the PCR reads were re-called with MiXCR into one record per CDR3 protein. The data contain approximately 170,000 distinct CDR3 sequences, 11% of them singletons. The data belong to a study of T-cell reconstitution after alpha-beta-depleted transplantation in children. Study-level findings and limits: Several hundred graft clones that had expanded were reportedly the source of alpha-beta T cells about two months after transplant. At the one-year point after transplant, T-cell counts and TCRbeta diversity were found to come mostly from T cells that had been newly produced. At day 60, the high TCRbeta diversity found in some patients originated from recipient T cells and thymic progenitors that had survived.

The receptor comes from a boy between 2 and 10 years old with acute myeloid leukemia, due to receive a stem cell transplant. This material consisted of PBMCs, taken before TCRalphabeta/CD19-depleted stem cell transplant.

The CDR3 here is CASSPVGVLAKNIQYF. The CDR3 DNA is TGCGCCAGCAGCCCCGTGGGAGTTCTAGCCAAAAACATTCAGTACTTC. The gene calls are TRBV4-1 and TRBJ2-4, with D possibly being TRBD2 (5 bases). Per germline, CDR1 MGHRA and CDR2 YSYEKL. CDR3 size: 16 residues. V gave up 4 bases and J gave up 0 bases, with 13 bases separating them.